The 27 T cell receptor beta chains given below trace back to one sample, sequenced in a study of shared clonotypes between healthy human individuals. Profiled with immunoSEQ multiplex PCR; TCRdb holds only in-frame clones, not every one. The top ten clones hold around 0.13% of a sample with some 2,000,000 clones, around 95% of them seen once. Sequencing was carried out using naive CD4+ T cells sorted from blood. Documented subset: CD45RA+ positively selected. These receptors came from a young man in good health.

With respect to this clone: Germline is not matched at one junction end, which may reflect a read error. The rearrangement links TRBV7-7 to TRBJ2-5, with D perhaps matching TRBD2 (5 bases). Germline V gene lookup returns CDR1 SSHAT and CDR2 FNYEAQ (reference sequence). This CDR3 spans 16 amino acids. This chain's CDR3 is CASSLASTSGQETQYF. For the CDR3, the DNA is TGTGCTAGCAGCTTAGCAAGTACAAGCGGCCAAGAGACCCAGTACTTC.

This sequence joins TRBV10-1 and TRBJ2-2; 7 nucleotides agree with TRBD2. Germline V gene data show CDR1 as WNHNN and CDR2 as SYGVQD (reference sequence). Trimming took 6 bases from V and 5 from J; bases not matched to a gene: 6. This CDR3 spans 14 amino acids. This CDR3 is CASSGREKTGELFF. The CDR3 coding sequence is TGCGCCAGCAGCGGGCGGGAGAAAACCGGGGAGCTGTTTTTT.

The rearrangement joins TRBV6-5 to TRBJ1-2; tentatively, D is TRBD1 (5 bases). The V end was cut by 0 bases, the J end by 4 bases, with 12 bases between. Germline-derived CDR1 and CDR2 are MNHEY and SVGAGI. The CDR3 sequence is 15 residues long. CDR3 sequence: CASSYSGGGSYGYTF. The DNA for the CDR3 is TGTGCCAGCAGTTACTCCGGGGGGGGGAGCTATGGCTACACCTTC.

CDR3 nucleotides: TGTGCCAGCAGCATTCCGGGATCTTCCTACGAGCAGTACTTC. Protein product: CASSIPGSSYEQYF. The chain links TRBV5-4 to TRBJ2-7; D is perhaps TRBD2 (5 bases). The germline gives CDR1 SGHNT, CDR2 YYREEE (reference sequence). This CDR3 spans 14 amino acids. Trimming removed 4 bases from V and 1 base from J, with 12 bases in between.

The chain links TRBV11-2 to TRBJ2-7, with a weak D call TRBD2 (5 bases). V was trimmed by 0 bases and J by 0 bases, leaving 9 bases between them. Germline V gene data show CDR1 as SGHAT and CDR2 as FQNNGV. The CDR3 length is 15 residues. CDR3 in amino acids: CASSLEEGSSYEQYF. The CDR3 nucleotides read TGTGCCAGCAGCTTAGAAGAAGGGAGCTCCTACGAGCAGTACTTC.

CDR3: CASSLAPGLVVPGNYNEQFF. The CDR3 region has the DNA TGCGCCAGCAGCTTGGCGCCGGGACTAGTAGTGCCGGGGAACTACAATGAGCAGTTCTTC. V usage is TRBV5-1 and J usage is TRBJ2-1; 8 positions agree with TRBD2. CDR1 and CDR2 (germline): SGHRS, YFSETQ. V lost 0 bases to trimming and J lost 3 bases; unmatched junction nucleotides: 17. The CDR3 spans 20 residues.

Notes on this clone: This sample includes further DNA sequences coding for the same CDR3. The J gene is TRBJ1-1, the V gene TRBV5-1, with 7 bases that match TRBD1. The germline V gene encodes CDR1 SGHRS and CDR2 YFSETQ. V lost 3 bases and J lost 1; bases outside the gene matches: 3. CDR3 length: 14 amino acids. DNA of the CDR3: TGCGCCAGCAGCTCGACAGGGCAGAACACTGAAGCTTTCTTT. It translates to CASSSTGQNTEAFF.

This chain connects TRBV30 to TRBJ2-7; a possible D gene is TRBD1 (6 bases). The germline V gene encodes CDR1 GTSNPN and CDR2 SVGIG (reference sequence). V was shortened by 2 bases and J by 3 bases, with 11 bases between the two germline ends. This CDR3 region has 13 residues. The CDR3 loop reads CAWSIGQIYEQYF. DNA of the CDR3: TGTGCCTGGAGTATAGGACAGATCTACGAGCAGTACTTC.

The chain carries TRBV6-5 and TRBJ1-4; D remains unclear. CDR1 MNHEY and CDR2 SVGAGI come from the germline V gene. This CDR3 comprises 12 residues. V was pared by 8 bases and J by 8 bases, with 12 bases between. CDR3 DNA sequence: TGTGCCAGCGGTAGATCGGGCGAAAAACTGTTTTTT. Translated: CASGRSGEKLFF.

Concerning this clone: Other nucleotide sequences from this sample produce the same CDR3. This rearrangement joins TRBV7-9 to TRBJ2-3; D not resolved. There are 14 residues in the CDR3. Trimming removed 1 base from V and 4 bases from J, with 9 bases in between. Germline CDR1 SEHNR, CDR2 FQNEAQ (reference sequence). CDR3 in amino acids: CASSLVGGSDTQYF. CDR3 nucleotide sequence: TGTGCCAGCAGCTTAGTGGGCGGCTCAGATACGCAGTATTTT.

For this clone: Other DNA sequences from this sample encode an identical CDR3 as well. This chain connects TRBV19 to TRBJ2-1; D ambiguous. CDR3 length: 14 amino acids. CDR1 and CDR2 from the germline V gene are LNHDA and SQIVND (reference sequence). V gave up 2 bases and J gave up 0 bases, with 5 bases separating them. CDR3 sequence reads: CASSITVSYNEQFF. The DNA of the CDR3 is TGTGCCAGTAGTATAACAGTCTCCTACAATGAGCAGTTCTTC.

The table lists this clone with a count of one. The genes are TRBV20-1 and TRBJ1-5; the D is unclear. The CDR3 is 11 amino acids. V lost 2 bases and J 3 bases, leaving 2 bases between the germline ends. CDR1 is DFQATT and CDR2 is SNEGSKA in the germline V gene (reference sequence). CDR3 coding DNA: TGCAGTGCTAGACACAATCAGCCCCAGCATTTT. It encodes CSARHNQPQHF.

The rearrangement uses TRBV2 and TRBJ2-5; tentatively, D is TRBD1 or TRBD2 (5 bases each). This CDR3 has 15 amino acids. Looked up from germline, CDR1 is SNHLY and CDR2 is FYNNEI. V lost 6 bases and J lost 2, with 16 bases in between. This chain's CDR3 is CASRPPRGLQETQYF. In DNA, the CDR3 is TGTGCCAGCAGGCCACCCCGGGGCCTACAAGAGACCCAGTACTTC.

V usage is TRBV29-1 and J usage is TRBJ2-7, with a tentative D call TRBD2 (5 bases). CDR1 is SQVTM, CDR2 ANQGSEA, per germline. The CDR3 runs 12 residues. V was shortened by 5 bases and J by 1 base, with 9 bases between the two germline ends. This chain's CDR3 is CSVSGVSYEQYF. The CDR3 nucleotides are TGCAGCGTTTCCGGGGTTTCCTACGAGCAGTACTTC.

The chain employs TRBV30 and TRBJ2-7, with D possibly being TRBD1 (6 bases). Germline V gives CDR1 GTSNPN, CDR2 SVGIG (reference sequence). V lost 2 bases, J lost 2 bases, and 7 bases lay in between. The CDR3 is 12 amino acids. As DNA, the CDR3 is TGTGCCTGGAGTACAGGGCCCTACGAGCAGTACTTC. Amino acid sequence: CAWSTGPYEQYF. The variable domain in full, with the rest retrieved from reference TRBV30 and TRBJ2-7, is SQTIHQWPATLVQPVGSPLSLECTVEGTSNPNLYWYRQAAGRGLQLLFYSVGIGQISSEVPQNLSASRPQDRQFILSSKKLLLSDSGFYLCAWSTGPYEQYFGPGTRLTVT.

This chain connects TRBV2 to TRBJ2-7; 7 bases match TRBD2. CDR1 and CDR2 from the germline V gene are SNHLY and FYNNEI. V shed 6 bases, J shed 5 bases, and the junction held 10 bases outside the gene matches. This CDR3 comprises 14 residues. The DNA of the CDR3 is TGTGCCAGCAGGGGTAGCGGGCTGGCCCACGAGCAGTACTTC. The encoded protein is CASRGSGLAHEQYF.

CDR3 loop: CASSQDGPAGAKYNQPQHF. In DNA, the CDR3 is TGCGCCAGCAGCCAAGATGGGCCCGCAGGGGCGAAATACAATCAGCCCCAGCATTTT. The J gene is TRBJ1-5, the V gene TRBV4-3, with TRBD1 as a possible D gene (6 bases). The CDR3 totals 19 residues. V was clipped by 0 bases and J by 3 bases, with 21 bases between them. Germline assignment: CDR1 LGHNA and CDR2 YSLEER.

CDR3 sequence reads: CASSFGRSTEAFF. The CDR3 nucleotides read TGTGCCAGCAGCTTTGGGAGGTCGACTGAAGCTTTCTTT. The chain joins TRBV7-2 to TRBJ1-1; D unclear. This CDR3 has 13 amino acids. Looked up from germline, CDR1 is SGHTA and CDR2 is FQGNSA. V gave up 3 bases and J gave up 5 bases, with 10 bases separating them.

Details on this clone: Other DNA sequences in this specimen translate into the identical CDR3. This chain uses TRBV6-1 with TRBJ1-1; 7 nucleotides align to TRBD1. The CDR3 covers 13 residues. V shed 4 bases and J 1 base; nucleotides not matched to a gene: 0. Germline loops: CDR1 MNHNS, CDR2 SASEGT. The CDR3: CASSGQGNTEAFF. DNA of the CDR3: TGTGCCAGCAGTGGACAGGGGAACACTGAAGCTTTCTTT.

This chain links TRBV7-9 with TRBJ2-2; the D is unclear. V lost 6 bases to trimming and J lost 0 bases, with 8 bases between them. CDR1 is SEHNR and CDR2 is FQNEAQ in the germline V gene (reference sequence). This CDR3 is built from 14 residues. The CDR3: CASSSRANTGELFF. CDR3 in DNA: TGTGCCAGCAGTTCCCGGGCGAACACCGGGGAGCTGTTTTTT.

On this clone: The same CDR3 can be traced to other DNA sequences in this sample. The J gene is TRBJ2-3, the V gene TRBV19; D may be TRBD1 or TRBD2 (5 bases each). V was clipped by 3 bases and J by 0 bases, with 10 bases between them. Germline V gives CDR1 LNHDA, CDR2 SQIVND (reference sequence). The CDR3 is 15 residues long. The CDR3 region has the DNA TGTGCCAGTAGTATTCGTGGGGGTAGCACAGATACGCAGTATTTT. Translated, it gives CASSIRGGSTDTQYF.

This chain uses TRBV4-1 with TRBJ1-5; TRBD1 is a possible D gene (5 bases). The V end was cut by 4 bases, the J end by 3 bases, with 10 bases between. There are 14 residues in the CDR3. The germline V gene has CDR1 MGHRA and CDR2 YSYEKL. DNA for the CDR3: TGCGCCAGCAGCCGGGACGGGAACAATCAGCCCCAGCATTTT. This translates into CASSRDGNNQPQHF.

The chain carries TRBV25-1 and TRBJ2-7, with D perhaps matching TRBD2 (6 bases). The CDR3 consists of 14 residues. Germline V CDR1 and CDR2: MGHDK, SYGVNS. Deletions cut 6 bases from V and 3 bases from J, with 15 bases between. In DNA, the CDR3 is TGTGCCAGCAGGAACAATGGGGGAGGCTACGAGCAGTACTTC. Translated: CASRNNGGGYEQYF.

Note on this clone: This may stem from a read error, because a much larger clone lies one nucleotide away. The chain combines TRBV30 with TRBJ1-5, with TRBD1 identical over 7 bases. Germline lookup yields CDR1 GTSNPN and CDR2 SVGIG (reference sequence). The CDR3 extends over 18 amino acids. The CDR3 DNA is TGTGCCCGGAGTGCGGATCGGGACAGTAGGTATAGCAATCAGCCCCAGCATTTT. Translating it yields CARSADRDSRYSNQPQHF.

A note on this clone: The sample contains more than one DNA sequence encoding this CDR3. The V gene is TRBV11-2, the J gene TRBJ2-7; 7 positions match TRBD1. V lost 6 bases to trimming and J lost 3 bases; unmatched junction nucleotides: 11. This CDR3 spans 15 amino acids. In germline, CDR1 is SGHAT, CDR2 FQNNGV. The CDR3 DNA reads as TGTGCCAGCAGGAAGGGGGCTAATGTTTTCTACGAGCAGTACTTC. Amino acids: CASRKGANVFYEQYF.

The chain has TRBV5-1 and TRBJ2-1; TRBD2 matches at 10 bases. Germline trimming cut 0 bases from V and 9 bases from J; bases unmatched to any gene: 6. Per germline, CDR1 SGHRS and CDR2 YFSETQ. CDR3 length: 15 residues. The CDR3 reads CASSLEVAGGREQFF. The DNA of the CDR3 is TGCGCCAGCAGCTTGGAGGTAGCGGGAGGACGTGAGCAGTTCTTC.

This clone appeared once. The chain combines TRBV5-4 with TRBJ2-3; D perhaps matches TRBD1 (5 bases). Germline V gene sequence: CDR1 SGHNT, CDR2 YYREEE (reference sequence). This CDR3 region has 15 residues. Trimming shortened V by 5 bases and J by 0 bases, and 13 bases separated the two germline ends. The CDR3 spells CASRVGPGSTDTQYF. The DNA of the CDR3 is TGTGCCAGCAGGGTGGGGCCAGGGAGCACAGATACGCAGTATTTT.